These 32 T cell receptor beta chains originate from one sample sequenced in a study of blood T cell repertoires in COVID-19. The protocol was immunoSEQ multiplex PCR, while the TCRdb copy is restricted to in-frame clones and leaves out a portion. The sample includes 300,000 to 400,000 clones, over 85% of them seen just once. Sequencing was done on a sample of PBMCs or T cells enriched from blood (not recorded which). These receptor sequences come from a man in his sixties who had recovered from COVID-19.

V usage is TRBV7-2 and J usage is TRBJ2-2, with TRBD1 matching over 7 bases. The V and J ends lost 6 bases and 4 bases, in that order; junction bases with no gene match: 5. The CDR3 consists of 14 residues. Germline CDR1 is SGHTA and CDR2 is FQGNSA. The chain's CDR3 is CASSPGQSTGELFF. In nucleotides, the CDR3 is TGTGCCAGCAGTCCGGGACAGAGCACCGGGGAGCTGTTTTTT.

The chain couples TRBV9 to TRBJ2-7; 7 bases are a match to TRBD1. The germline V gene has CDR1 SGDLS and CDR2 YYNGEE. The V gene end was trimmed by 0 bases and the J gene end by 4 bases; junction bases not matched to a gene: 7. The CDR3 runs 15 residues. CDR3: CASSVEQGVWYEQYF. The CDR3 DNA sequence: TGTGCCAGCAGCGTAGAGCAGGGGGTTTGGTACGAGCAGTACTTC.

The CDR3 loop is CASTVQLGGTEAFF. The DNA of the CDR3 is TGTGCCAGCACCGTCCAATTGGGGGGCACTGAAGCTTTCTTT. The chain is built from TRBV11-2 and TRBJ1-1, with a possible D match to TRBD1 (5 bases). V lost 7 bases and J 4 bases, leaving 16 bases between the germline ends. The CDR3 is 14 amino acids. The V gene's germline CDR1 is SGHAT and CDR2 FQNNGV. The full variable domain, its missing parts supplied by reference TRBV11-2 and TRBJ1-1, is EAGVAQSPRYKIIEKRQSVAFWCNPISGHATLYWYQQILGQGPKLLIQFQNNGVVDDSQLPKDRFSAERLKGVDSTLKIQPAKLEDSAVYLCASTVQLGGTEAFFGQGTRLTVV.

The V call is TRBV11-2, the J call TRBJ1-2; a weak D match, TRBD1 (5 bases). The CDR3 is 13 amino acids. The V and J ends lost 4 bases and 4 bases respectively, with 10 bases between them. Germline lookup yields CDR1 SGHAT and CDR2 FQNNGV. The CDR3 loop reads CASSSSQGYGYTF. The CDR3 region has the DNA TGTGCCAGCAGCTCCTCCCAGGGCTATGGCTACACCTTC.

The V and J genes are TRBV11-3 and TRBJ2-7; the match to TRBD1 covers 7 bases. CDR1 and CDR2 (germline): SGHNT, YENEEA. V shed 3 bases and J 2 bases; nucleotides not matched to a gene: 4. The CDR3 loop spans 14 amino acids. As DNA, the CDR3 is TGTGCCAGCAGCTTGCACAGGGGAGCCTACGAGCAGTACTTC. Protein: CASSLHRGAYEQYF.

The chain employs TRBV10-1 and TRBJ2-7; 10 positions agree with TRBD2. V trimming: 5 bases; J trimming: 7 bases; junction bases outside the gene matches: 5. CDR3 length: 13 amino acids. Germline V gene data show CDR1 as WNHNN and CDR2 as SYGVQD (reference sequence). The CDR3, as DNA: TGCGCCAGCAGTAAGCGGGAGGGCGGGGAGCAGTACTTC. Translating gives CASSKREGGEQYF.

The chain couples TRBV10-2 to TRBJ1-1; D possibly corresponds to TRBD1 (5 bases). Germline CDR1 reads WSHSY; CDR2 reads SAAADI. V dropped 4 bases and J dropped 1 base, with 7 bases sitting between them. This CDR3 is 13 amino acids long. The CDR3 DNA sequence: TGCGCCAGCAGTGGGCAGGGGAACACTGAAGCTTTCTTT. Its protein is CASSGQGNTEAFF.

V usage is TRBV5-4 and J usage is TRBJ2-7; possibly TRBD2 for D (6 bases). This CDR3 is built from 14 residues. Looked up from germline, CDR1 is SGHNT and CDR2 is YYREEE (reference sequence). V lost 0 bases and J lost 6, with 13 bases in between. The CDR3 reads CASSLAGGSTEQYF. The CDR3 DNA follows: TGTGCCAGCAGCTTGGCCGGGGGTAGCACCGAGCAGTACTTC.

With respect to this clone: Within the sample, other DNA sequences also encode this same CDR3. This chain links TRBV18 with TRBJ2-1, with TRBD1 as a possible D gene (5 bases). CDR1 is KGHSH, CDR2 LQKENI, per germline. This CDR3 is 15 amino acids long. Trimming removed 2 bases at V and 4 bases at J, with 12 bases between. Here the CDR3 DNA reads TGTGCCAGCTCACCAGGGCAGGGATCATACAATGAGCAGTTCTTC. Residues: CASSPGQGSYNEQFF. Drawing the rest from reference TRBV18 and TRBJ2-1, the complete variable domain is NAGVMQNPRHLVRRRGQEARLRCSPMKGHSHVYWYRQLPEEGLKFMVYLQKENIIDESGMPKERFSAEFPKEGPSILRIQQVVRGDSAAYFCASSPGQGSYNEQFFGPGTRLTVL.

The chain has TRBV5-1 and TRBJ2-7, with 8 nucleotides matching TRBD1. This CDR3 has 14 amino acids. Germline CDR1 SGHRS, CDR2 YFSETQ. Losses at the gene ends were 5 bases for V and 2 bases for J; bases not matched to a gene: 6. The CDR3, as DNA: TGCGCCAGCAGTTTTCGACAGGGGCCCTACGAGCAGTACTTC. It yields the protein CASSFRQGPYEQYF.

This clone has only one observation. This chain connects TRBV6-5 to TRBJ1-5; TRBD1 is a possible D gene (6 bases). Germline V lookup: CDR1 MNHEY, CDR2 SVGAGI. This CDR3 comprises 14 residues. Trimming left V 7 bases short and J 2 bases short, with 12 bases between. For the CDR3, the DNA is TGTGCCAGCATGGGGGGGGCGGGCAATCAGCCCCAGCATTTT. Encoded protein: CASMGGAGNQPQHF.

V usage is TRBV12-3 or TRBV12-4 and J usage is TRBJ1-5; no definite D call. Trimming pared 8 bases from V and 0 bases from J, leaving 8 bases between. This CDR3 is built from 13 residues. DNA of the CDR3: TGTGCCAGCTGTCAGGATAGCAATCAGCCCCAGCATTTT. Amino acid sequence: CASCQDSNQPQHF.

This chain joins TRBV2 and TRBJ1-2; D is ambiguous. Germline V CDR1 and CDR2: SNHLY, FYNNEI. V lost 6 bases and J 4 bases, leaving 15 bases between the germline ends. The length of the CDR3 is 14 residues. CDR3 bases: TGTGCCAGCAGCTCAGAAACAGTTAGCTATGGCTACACCTTC. Its protein product is CASSSETVSYGYTF. The full variable domain, rest sourced from reference TRBV2 and TRBJ1-2, is EPEVTQTPSHQVTQMGQEVILRCVPISNHLYFYWYRQILGQKVEFLVSFYNNEISEKSEIFDDQFSVERPDGSNFTLKIRSTKLEDSAMYFCASSSETVSYGYTFGSGTRLTVV.

The CDR3 loop is CASRRTGSGQPQHF. CDR3 nucleotide sequence: TGTGCCAGCAGACGGACAGGGAGCGGTCAGCCCCAGCATTTT. This chain uses TRBV2 with TRBJ1-5; 8 nucleotides match TRBD1. The CDR3 runs to 14 residues. Losses at the gene ends were 6 bases for V and 6 bases for J; bases not matched to a gene: 7. CDR1 is SNHLY, CDR2 FYNNEI, per germline.

The chain couples TRBV5-5 to TRBJ1-1; tentative D call: TRBD1 (6 bases). V lost 0 bases and J 5 bases, leaving 8 bases between the germline ends. The CDR3 sequence is 13 residues long. Germline values: CDR1 SGHKS, CDR2 YYEKEE (reference sequence). CDR3 nucleotide sequence: TGTGCCAGCAGCTTGGTCAGGGGTACTGAAGCTTTCTTT. This encodes CASSLVRGTEAFF.

A remark on this clone: The CDR3 end shows no conserved phenylalanine or tryptophan, and so a read error is likely. No DNA is shown, since the ends of the CDR3 on it are uncertain; the CDR3 is the one TCRdb lists. V gene TRBV7-9 combines with J gene TRBJ1-1; the table gives TRBD1 as D, unverified against the DNA. Germline V gene data show CDR1 as SEHNR and CDR2 as FQNEAQ (reference sequence). The CDR3 is 9 amino acids in total, end residues counted. The CDR3 loop reads CASSLGNTV.

The gene calls are TRBV7-3 and TRBJ1-5, with a possible D match to TRBD1 (5 bases). Germline V gives CDR1 SGHTA, CDR2 FQGTGA. This CDR3 comprises 15 residues. Trimming took 5 bases from V and 9 from J, leaving 20 bases between them. The CDR3 loop reads CASSDIRGHARPQHF. The CDR3 region has the DNA TGTGCCAGCAGCGACATCCGCGGACATGCGCGGCCCCAGCATTTT. Combining the CDR3 with reference TRBV7-3 and TRBJ1-5 gives the whole variable domain GAGVSQTPSNKVTEKGKYVELRCDPISGHTALYWYRQSLGQGPEFLIYFQGTGAADDSGLPNDRFFAVRPEGSVSTLKIQRTERGDSAVYLCASSDIRGHARPQHFGDGTRLSIL.

The gene calls are TRBV14 and TRBJ2-7; no reliable D call. V was shortened by 1 base and J by 3 bases, with 10 bases between the two germline ends. The CDR3 has 14 residues. The germline V gene encodes CDR1 SGHDN and CDR2 FVKESK. CDR3 DNA: TGTGCCAGCAGCCAAGCGGGTTATCGCTACGAGCAGTACTTC. This codes for CASSQAGYRYEQYF. The variable domain in full, with the rest retrieved from reference TRBV14 and TRBJ2-7, is EAGVTQFPSHSVIEKGQTVTLRCDPISGHDNLYWYRRVMGKEIKFLLHFVKESKQDESGMPNNRFLAERTGGTYSTLKVQPAELEDSGVYFCASSQAGYRYEQYFGPGTRLTVT.

This chain links TRBV4-3 with TRBJ1-2; TRBD1 matches 11 bases. The CDR3 has 16 residues. J lost 5 bases, V lost 4 bases, and 9 bases had no gene match. Germline V gene lookup returns CDR1 LGHNA and CDR2 YSLEER. CDR3 in amino acids: CASSLWDGQGAYGYTF. In nucleotides, the CDR3 is TGCGCCAGCAGCCTATGGGATGGACAGGGGGCGTATGGCTACACCTTC.

The chain carries TRBV7-2 and TRBJ1-2, with 7 positions matching TRBD1. The V and J ends lost 0 bases and 4 bases, in that order; junction bases with no gene match: 5. CDR1 and CDR2 from the germline V gene are SGHTA and FQGNSA. The CDR3 has 15 residues. The CDR3 loop reads CASSLASTGSYGYTF. CDR3 DNA: TGTGCCAGCAGCTTAGCCTCGACAGGGAGCTATGGCTACACCTTC.

CDR3 amino acids: CASRIKPGLAGGISYEQYF. CDR3 DNA: TGTGCCAGCAGGATAAAACCGGGACTAGCGGGGGGGATTTCTTACGAGCAGTACTTC. The chain recombines TRBV27 with TRBJ2-7, with 16 bases that match TRBD2. The ends lost 6 bases at V and 4 bases at J; junction bases unmatched: 15. The germline CDR1 and CDR2 sequences are MNHEY and SMNVEV (reference sequence). The CDR3 runs 19 residues.

The gene calls are TRBV24-1 and TRBJ2-1; weak D call: TRBD2 (7 bases). The germline gives CDR1 KGHDR, CDR2 SFDVKD. The V and J ends lost 1 base and 10 bases respectively, with 13 bases between them. This CDR3 has 14 amino acids. The CDR3 DNA sequence: TGTGCCACCAGTGATTTTCGGGGGGCTCGGGAGCAGTTCTTC. This codes for CATSDFRGAREQFF.

The chain joins TRBV5-6 to TRBJ1-1, with D tentatively TRBD1 (6 bases). Trimming left V 5 bases short and J 1 base short, with 18 bases between. CDR3 length: 16 amino acids. CDR1 is SGHDT and CDR2 is YYEEEE in the germline V gene. This CDR3 is CASRERRGAGNTEAFF. The CDR3 DNA is TGTGCCAGCAGAGAGAGACGGGGGGCAGGGAACACTGAAGCTTTCTTT.

The table lists this clone with many counts. The chain links TRBV6-2 or TRBV6-3 to TRBJ2-5; perhaps TRBD1 as D (5 bases). The V gene's germline CDR1 is MNHEY and CDR2 SVGEGT. Trimming removed 2 bases from V and 5 bases from J, with 15 bases in between. CDR3 length: 15 amino acids. Here the CDR3 reads CASSYPTAGPETQYF. The CDR3 DNA sequence: TGTGCCAGCAGTTACCCGACAGCAGGTCCGGAGACCCAGTACTTC.

The chain uses TRBV19 and TRBJ1-1, with TRBD1 identical over 8 bases. Germline loops: CDR1 LNHDA, CDR2 SQIVND (reference sequence). The CDR3 is made up of 15 amino acids. Trimming cost V 0 bases and J 5 bases; bases outside gene matches: 5. The CDR3 sequence: CASSIDQGARTEAFF. CDR3 DNA: TGTGCCAGTAGTATAGATCAGGGGGCGCGGACTGAAGCTTTCTTT.

In its sample, this clone was seen a few times. The chain employs TRBV6-2 or TRBV6-3 and TRBJ1-2, with TRBD1 identical over 7 bases. The germline CDR1 and CDR2 sequences are MNHEY and SVGEGT. The length of the CDR3 is 14 residues. The ends lost 2 bases at V and 6 bases at J; junction bases unmatched: 6. CDR3 sequence (DNA): TGTGCCAGCAGTTACAGGGGGCGCAATGATGGCTACACCTTC. This encodes CASSYRGRNDGYTF.

The rearrangement links TRBV5-1 to TRBJ1-2; D perhaps matches TRBD1 (6 bases). Trimming cost V 4 bases and J 1 base, with 14 bases left between them. CDR1 and CDR2 (germline): SGHRS, YFSETQ. This CDR3 contains 15 residues. The CDR3 is CASSVQQGNNYGYTF. DNA for the CDR3: TGCGCCAGCAGCGTTCAACAGGGAAATAACTATGGCTACACCTTC. Based on the CDR3 plus reference TRBV5-1 and TRBJ1-2, the full variable domain is KAGVTQTPRYLIKTRGQQVTLSCSPISGHRSVSWYQQTPGQGLQFLFEYFSETQRNKGNFPGRFSGRQFSNSRSEMNVSTLELGDSALYLCASSVQQGNNYGYTFGSGTRLTVV.

The rearrangement joins TRBV5-1 to TRBJ1-1; TRBD1 matches 9 bases. The CDR3 is 14 residues long. Germline V gene lookup returns CDR1 SGHRS and CDR2 YFSETQ. Trimming at V came to 5 bases and at J to 4 bases, leaving 6 bases not matched to a gene. The CDR3 loop is CASRRQGDGTEAFF. Here the CDR3 DNA reads TGCGCCAGCAGAAGACAGGGGGATGGCACTGAAGCTTTCTTT. Together with reference TRBV5-1 and TRBJ1-1, the CDR3 gives the full variable domain: KAGVTQTPRYLIKTRGQQVTLSCSPISGHRSVSWYQQTPGQGLQFLFEYFSETQRNKGNFPGRFSGRQFSNSRSEMNVSTLELGDSALYLCASRRQGDGTEAFFGQGTRLTVV.

V gene TRBV7-8 combines with J gene TRBJ1-5, with TRBD1 matching 9 bases. The CDR3 spans 16 residues. CDR1 and CDR2 (germline): SGHVS, FQNEAQ. Trimming removed 3 bases from V and 4 bases from J; junction bases left unmatched: 7. This chain's CDR3 is CASSFGGQGRNQPQHF. In DNA form, the CDR3 reads TGTGCCAGCAGCTTCGGGGGACAGGGTCGGAATCAGCCCCAGCATTTT.

The chain recombines TRBV25-1 with TRBJ1-2; TRBD1 is a possible D gene (6 bases). Germline-derived CDR1 and CDR2 are MGHDK and SYGVNS. Trimming took 8 bases from V and 7 from J, leaving 17 bases between them. This CDR3 is 13 amino acids long. CDR3 nucleotide sequence: TGTGCCAGCGGTCTGGCGGGGGCTGTTGGCTACACCTTC. Protein product: CASGLAGAVGYTF.

V is TRBV13 and J is TRBJ1-6, with D hard to call. V lost 6 bases and J lost 5, with 8 bases in between. Germline loops: CDR1 PRHDT, CDR2 FYEKMQ (reference sequence). The CDR3 is 13 residues long. This CDR3 is CASRTGNNSPLHF. The CDR3 DNA is TGTGCCAGCAGGACGGGAAATAATTCACCCCTCCACTTT.

This clone is a singleton in its sample. The chain has TRBV7-9 and TRBJ1-4; 7 nucleotides match TRBD1. This CDR3 has 14 amino acids. The junction had 3 bases not matched to a gene; V was cut back by 4 bases and J by 4 bases. The germline V gene has CDR1 SEHNR and CDR2 FQNEAQ (reference sequence). This CDR3 is CASSSGTVNEKLFF. The CDR3 nucleotides read TGTGCCAGCAGCTCCGGGACAGTTAATGAAAAACTGTTTTTT.